These 22 T cell receptor beta chains share one sample of origin, sequenced in a study of beta chain features in type 1 diabetes (dated by TCRdb to 2017 to 2018). The library was obtained by the immunoSEQ multiplex PCR assay. The entire isolated RNA was reverse transcribed using the High Capacity cDNA Reverse Transcription Kit, and thus expressed TCRB transcripts were sequenced. The table comes from immuneACCESS by way of TCRdb, which keeps in-frame sequences with V and J called. Part of the clones is missing from these tables; in studies checked, under half for an unresolved V gene and the rest for unknown reasons. This sample has 350,000 to 450,000 clones in its table, and about 16% of those were observed once. The ten largest make up about 0.02% of the sample. Sequences were obtained from naive CD4+ T cells from blood. Sample cell subset or site, as interpreted from the label and publication: true naive CD4+ T cells. Every receptor here comes from a woman aged 18-29 years in good health.

This chain joins TRBV28 and TRBJ2-1; 10 nucleotides line up with TRBD2. CDR1 and CDR2 from the germline V gene are MDHEN and SYDVKM. V dropped 7 bases and J dropped 2; count of bases not matched to a gene: 2. The CDR3 runs to 14 residues. DNA of the CDR3: TGTGCCAGCATAGCGGGAGGTCCCTACAATGAGCAGTTCTTC. This codes for CASIAGGPYNEQFF.

This clone turned up a few times. The chain combines TRBV28 with TRBJ2-7; D gene uncertain. The V gene lost 5 bases and the J gene lost 8 bases, with 16 bases spanning the gap. The germline gives CDR1 MDHEN, CDR2 SYDVKM. CDR3 length equals 13 residues. The DNA for the CDR3 is TGTGCCAGCAGTCCCTGGAGCTCGGTAAAGCAGTACTTC. Encoded protein: CASSPWSSVKQYF.

The chain couples TRBV5-1 to TRBJ1-2, with TRBD1 matching 8 bases. The V segment lost 3 bases and the J segment 4 bases; nucleotides outside the gene matches: 2. The CDR3 spans 13 residues. CDR1 is SGHRS, CDR2 YFSETQ, per germline. CDR3 in amino acids: CASSYDRGYGYTF. The CDR3 nucleotides read TGCGCCAGCAGCTACGACAGGGGCTATGGCTACACCTTC.

In this sample, this clone turned up a few times. The CDR3 coding sequence is TGTGCCAGCAGCGAGCTCAAGACCGCGGGACTACATACGCAGTATTTT. This translates into CASSELKTAGLHTQYF. The chain couples TRBV13 to TRBJ2-3; 7 positions agree with TRBD2. J lost 7 bases, V lost 5 bases, and 15 bases had no gene match. Per germline, CDR1 PRHDT and CDR2 FYEKMQ (reference sequence). This CDR3 region has 16 residues.

The chain joins TRBV6-5 to TRBJ2-7; D gene ambiguous. Germline lookup yields CDR1 MNHEY and CDR2 SVGAGI. The length of the CDR3 is 14 residues. V lost 7 bases, J lost 3 bases, and 16 bases lay in between. DNA of the CDR3: TGTGCCAGCACGCCGGTCGAGAAGTTCTACGAGCAGTACTTC. Translation: CASTPVEKFYEQYF.

The chain uses TRBV11-2 and TRBJ2-7, with 13 positions matching TRBD2. V shed 5 bases and J 0 bases; nucleotides not matched to a gene: 7. This CDR3 is 17 amino acids long. The V gene's germline CDR1 is SGHAT and CDR2 FQNNGV. Here the CDR3 DNA reads TGTGCCAGCAGCCTTGGACTAGCGGGAGCGAGCTCCTACGAGCAGTACTTC. Amino acid sequence: CASSLGLAGASSYEQYF.

This clone occurred a few times. V and J are TRBV7-3 and TRBJ1-5; 7 bases align to TRBD1. This CDR3 is built from 18 residues. V lost 5 bases to trimming and J lost 2 bases; unmatched junction nucleotides: 15. Germline V gives CDR1 SGHTA, CDR2 FQGTGA. The CDR3 sequence is CASSPRGTDPVGNQPQHF. CDR3 in DNA: TGTGCCAGCAGCCCAAGGGGGACAGACCCCGTCGGCAATCAGCCCCAGCATTTT.

Only a few counts were recorded for this clone. In DNA, the CDR3 is TGTGCCAGCAGCCGCAGACAGGGAAGCACTGAAGCTTTCTTT. Translation: CASSRRQGSTEAFF. The chain has TRBV7-2 and TRBJ1-1, with 7 bases identical to TRBD1. The CDR3 has 14 residues. CDR1 and CDR2 (germline): SGHTA, FQGNSA. Unmatched junction bases numbered 7, after V lost 5 bases and J lost 4 bases.

The V and J genes are TRBV6-6 and TRBJ2-3, with 7 bases matching TRBD2. CDR1 is MNHNY, CDR2 SVGAGI, per germline (reference sequence). The junction had 7 bases not matched to a gene; V was cut back by 1 base and J by 3 bases. This CDR3 spans 16 amino acids. DNA of the CDR3: TGTGCCAGCAGTTACTTGCGCCCCGGGAGGACAGATACGCAGTATTTT. This sequence encodes CASSYLRPGRTDTQYF.

This clone was found a few times. The chain couples TRBV12-2 to TRBJ2-6; the D segment call TRBD2 is taken from the table without a DNA check. TRBV12-2 is termed a pseudogene. The CDR3 has 13 amino acids. This CDR3 reads CASYGAGANVLTF. CDR3 DNA: TGTGCAAGTTACGGGGCTGGGGCCAACGTCCTGACTTTC.

This clone was observed a few times. The chain uses TRBV30 and TRBJ1-2; D possibly corresponds to TRBD1 (6 bases). Trimming removed 3 bases from V and 4 bases from J, with 18 bases in between. The length of the CDR3 is 15 residues. CDR1 and CDR2 (germline): GTSNPN, SVGIG (reference sequence). The CDR3 DNA reads TGTGCCTGGAGGGGACCGGACAGCGACGGCTATGGCTACACCTTC. Its protein product is CAWRGPDSDGYGYTF.

The genes are TRBV28 and TRBJ2-3; tentatively, D is TRBD2 (6 bases). CDR1 is MDHEN, CDR2 SYDVKM, per germline. CDR3 length equals 18 residues. Trimming pared 4 bases from V and 4 bases from J, leaving 24 bases between. Here the CDR3 reads CASSSSVYGGPQADTQYF. CDR3 nucleotides: TGTGCCAGCAGTTCTTCTGTTTACGGAGGGCCACAGGCAGATACGCAGTATTTT.

This clone was detected a few times. The rearrangement links TRBV7-9 to TRBJ2-6; 8 bases fit TRBD1. From germline, CDR1 is SEHNR and CDR2 FQNEAQ (reference sequence). Unmatched junction bases numbered 13, after V lost 8 bases and J lost 1 base. This CDR3 has 18 amino acids. Written as DNA, the CDR3 is TGTGCCAGCTTCATAGGGACAGGACCTTCATCTGGGGCCAACGTCCTGACTTTC. Translation: CASFIGTGPSSGANVLTF.

This clone has only a few counts. The chain recombines TRBV20-1 with TRBJ2-7, with D perhaps matching TRBD2 (5 bases). CDR3 length: 11 residues. The ends were cut back, 2 bases at V and 6 bases at J, with 8 bases in the middle. Per germline, CDR1 DFQATT and CDR2 SNEGSKA (reference sequence). CDR3 coding DNA: TGCAGTGCTAGACTAGCCTTCGAGCAGTACTTC. It codes for CSARLAFEQYF.

The chain combines TRBV7-2 with TRBJ2-3; no clear D gene. The CDR3 runs 13 residues. The V end was cut by 1 base, the J end by 9 bases, with 11 bases between. Germline lookup yields CDR1 SGHTA and CDR2 FQGNSA. The CDR3 reads CASSLVGWRTQYF. DNA for the CDR3: TGTGCCAGCAGCTTAGTCGGTTGGCGGACGCAGTATTTT.

The rearrangement joins TRBV23-1 to TRBJ2-1; possible D gene TRBD2, 6 bases. TRBV23-1 is an ORF; its function is uncertain. The CDR3 is made up of 16 amino acids. Trimming cost V 7 bases and J 5 bases, with 21 bases left between them. In nucleotides, the CDR3 is TGCGCCAGCACCCTGCGGGATAGGGGAATCCACAATGAGCAGTTCTTC. Residues: CASTLRDRGIHNEQFF.

This clone showed up just a few times. The chain uses TRBV5-1 and TRBJ2-1; 8 nucleotides align to TRBD1. The V segment lost 1 base and the J segment 4 bases; nucleotides outside the gene matches: 4. Looked up from germline, CDR1 is SGHRS and CDR2 is YFSETQ. This CDR3 region has 15 residues. The CDR3 sequence: CASSLNQGAYNEQFF. Written as DNA, the CDR3 is TGCGCCAGCAGCTTGAACCAGGGGGCTTACAATGAGCAGTTCTTC. Full variable domain (rest looked up from reference TRBV5-1 and TRBJ2-1): KAGVTQTPRYLIKTRGQQVTLSCSPISGHRSVSWYQQTPGQGLQFLFEYFSETQRNKGNFPGRFSGRQFSNSRSEMNVSTLELGDSALYLCASSLNQGAYNEQFFGPGTRLTVL.

The chain recombines TRBV7-9 with TRBJ2-6; no definite D call. Looked up from germline, CDR1 is SEHNR and CDR2 is FQNEAQ (reference sequence). With 11 bases removed from V and 1 base from J, the gap between germline ends came to 15 bases. This CDR3 comprises 15 residues. CDR3 coding DNA: TGTGCCCTAGTGTCGTTCAGTTCTGGGGCCAACGTCCTGACTTTC. It codes for CALVSFSSGANVLTF.

This chain links TRBV28 with TRBJ2-5, with D possibly matching TRBD2 (5 bases). Germline V CDR1 and CDR2: MDHEN, SYDVKM. V was pared by 4 bases and J by 5 bases, with 11 bases between. The length of the CDR3 is 13 residues. The CDR3 region is CASSSEGGETQYF. For the CDR3, the DNA is TGTGCCAGCAGTTCAGAGGGTGGCGAGACCCAGTACTTC.

CDR3 residues: CASSQITGANYGYTF. CDR3 nucleotide sequence: TGTGCCAGCAGCCAAATAACGGGAGCTAACTATGGCTACACCTTC. This chain joins TRBV14 and TRBJ1-2; no firm D call. Germline V gives CDR1 SGHDN, CDR2 FVKESK. Trimming left V 2 bases short and J 0 bases short, with 10 bases between. CDR3 size: 15 residues. Based on the CDR3 plus reference TRBV14 and TRBJ1-2, the full variable domain is EAGVTQFPSHSVIEKGQTVTLRCDPISGHDNLYWYRRVMGKEIKFLLHFVKESKQDESGMPNNRFLAERTGGTYSTLKVQPAELEDSGVYFCASSQITGANYGYTFGSGTRLTVV.

V gene TRBV9 combines with J gene TRBJ1-1, with D unresolved. Germline assignment: CDR1 SGDLS and CDR2 YYNGEE. Trimming removed 4 bases at V and 6 bases at J, with 16 bases between. The CDR3 has 14 residues. CDR3: CASSIRVTGSEAFF. The CDR3, as DNA: TGTGCCAGCAGCATCCGAGTGACGGGGTCTGAAGCTTTCTTT.

This chain joins TRBV28 and TRBJ2-2; 7 positions match TRBD1. Germline trimming cut 3 bases from V and 1 base from J; bases unmatched to any gene: 2. This CDR3 contains 15 residues. Germline V gives CDR1 MDHEN, CDR2 SYDVKM. This CDR3 is CASSLGDRNTGELFF. The CDR3 region has the DNA TGTGCCAGCAGTTTGGGGGACAGGAACACCGGGGAGCTGTTTTTT.